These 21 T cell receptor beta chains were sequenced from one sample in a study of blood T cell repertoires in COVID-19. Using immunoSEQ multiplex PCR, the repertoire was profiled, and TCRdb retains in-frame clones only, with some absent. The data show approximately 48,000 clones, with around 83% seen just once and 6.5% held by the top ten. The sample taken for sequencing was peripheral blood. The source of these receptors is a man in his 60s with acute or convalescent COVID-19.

The CDR3 loop is CASSPSIFQPQHF. In DNA, the CDR3 is TGTGCCAGCAGCCCTAGTATTTTTCAGCCCCAGCATTTT. The J gene is TRBJ1-5, the V gene TRBV7-9; no definite D call. CDR1 and CDR2 from the germline V gene are SEHNR and FQNEAQ (reference sequence). The CDR3 extends over 13 amino acids. Deletions cut 5 bases from V and 6 bases from J, with 11 bases between.

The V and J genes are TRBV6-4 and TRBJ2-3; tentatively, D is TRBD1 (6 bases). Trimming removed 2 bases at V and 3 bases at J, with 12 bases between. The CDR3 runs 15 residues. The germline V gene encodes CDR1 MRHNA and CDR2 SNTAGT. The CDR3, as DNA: TGTGCCAGCAGTGACAGGGGACACCGAACAGATACGCAGTATTTT. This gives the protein CASSDRGHRTDTQYF.

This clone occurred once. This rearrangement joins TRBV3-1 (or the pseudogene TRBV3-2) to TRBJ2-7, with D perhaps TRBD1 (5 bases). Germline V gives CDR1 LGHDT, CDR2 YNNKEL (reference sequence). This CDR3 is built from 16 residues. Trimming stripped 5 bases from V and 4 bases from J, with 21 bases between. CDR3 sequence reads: CASSSPHRSGRYEQYF. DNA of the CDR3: TGTGCCAGCAGCAGCCCGCACAGGTCCGGTCGGTACGAGCAGTACTTC.

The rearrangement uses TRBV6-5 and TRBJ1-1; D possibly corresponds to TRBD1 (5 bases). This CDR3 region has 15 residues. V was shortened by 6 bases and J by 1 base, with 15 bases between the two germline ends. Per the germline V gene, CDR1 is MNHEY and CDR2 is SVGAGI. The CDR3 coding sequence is TGTGCCAGCAGCCACAGGTCACATAGGAACACTGAAGCTTTCTTT. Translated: CASSHRSHRNTEAFF.

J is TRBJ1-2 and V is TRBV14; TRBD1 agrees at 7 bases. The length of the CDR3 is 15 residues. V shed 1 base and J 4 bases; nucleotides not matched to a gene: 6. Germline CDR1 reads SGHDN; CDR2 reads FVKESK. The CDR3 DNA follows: TGTGCCAGCAGCCAAGGTTCGACAGGGATCTATGGCTACACCTTC. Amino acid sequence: CASSQGSTGIYGYTF.

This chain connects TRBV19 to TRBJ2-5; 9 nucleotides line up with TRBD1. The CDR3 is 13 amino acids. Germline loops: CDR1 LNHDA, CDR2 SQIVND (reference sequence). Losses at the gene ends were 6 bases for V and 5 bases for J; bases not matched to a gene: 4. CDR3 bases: TGTGCCAGTAGACAGGGGGCACTGGAGACCCAGTACTTC. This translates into CASRQGALETQYF. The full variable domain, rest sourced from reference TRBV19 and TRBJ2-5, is DGGITQSPKYLFRKEGQNVTLSCEQNLNHDAMYWYRQDPGQGLRLIYYSQIVNDFQKGDIAEGYSVSREKKESFPLTVTSAQKNPTAFYLCASRQGALETQYFGPGTRLLVL.

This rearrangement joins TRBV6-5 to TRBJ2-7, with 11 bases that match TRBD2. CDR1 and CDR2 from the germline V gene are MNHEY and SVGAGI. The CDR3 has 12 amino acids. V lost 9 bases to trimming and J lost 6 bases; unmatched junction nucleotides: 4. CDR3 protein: CASSGRAVEQYF. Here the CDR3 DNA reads TGTGCCAGTAGCGGGAGGGCCGTCGAGCAGTACTTC.

CDR3 sequence reads: CASNTGDTEAFF. In nucleotides, the CDR3 is TGTGCCAGCAATACAGGGGACACTGAAGCTTTCTTT. The chain combines TRBV12-3 or TRBV12-4 with TRBJ1-1; TRBD1 matches at 7 bases. V was clipped by 7 bases and J by 3 bases; unmatched bases: 2. The CDR3 extends over 12 amino acids.

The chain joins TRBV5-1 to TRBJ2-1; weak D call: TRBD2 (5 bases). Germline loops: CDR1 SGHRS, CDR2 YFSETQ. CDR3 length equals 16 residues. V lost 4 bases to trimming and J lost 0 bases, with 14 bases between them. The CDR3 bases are TGCGCCAGCAGCATGGCGGTACGGGACTCCTACAATGAGCAGTTCTTC. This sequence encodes CASSMAVRDSYNEQFF. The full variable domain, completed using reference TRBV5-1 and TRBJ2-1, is KAGVTQTPRYLIKTRGQQVTLSCSPISGHRSVSWYQQTPGQGLQFLFEYFSETQRNKGNFPGRFSGRQFSNSRSEMNVSTLELGDSALYLCASSMAVRDSYNEQFFGPGTRLTVL.

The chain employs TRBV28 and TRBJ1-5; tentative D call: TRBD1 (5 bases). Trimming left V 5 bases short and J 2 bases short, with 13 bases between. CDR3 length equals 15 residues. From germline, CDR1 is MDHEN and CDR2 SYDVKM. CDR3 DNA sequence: TGTGCCAGCAGTGCCTCGGGGGTGGGCAATCAGCCCCAGCATTTT. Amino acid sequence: CASSASGVGNQPQHF.

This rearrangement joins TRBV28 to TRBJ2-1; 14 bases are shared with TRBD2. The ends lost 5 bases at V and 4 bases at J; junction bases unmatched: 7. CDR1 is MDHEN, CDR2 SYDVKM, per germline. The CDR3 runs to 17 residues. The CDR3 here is CASSRTGLAGAYNEQFF. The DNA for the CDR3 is TGTGCCAGCAGTAGAACGGGACTAGCGGGAGCTTACAATGAGCAGTTCTTC.

The CDR3 loop is CASSLGAGADYEQYF. The CDR3 DNA is TGTGCCAGCAGCTTAGGAGCGGGAGCCGACTACGAGCAGTACTTC. The rearrangement joins TRBV11-3 to TRBJ2-7; 8 nucleotides agree with TRBD2. CDR1 and CDR2 from the germline V gene are SGHNT and YENEEA. CDR3 size: 15 residues. With V trimmed by 1 base and J by 3 bases, 5 bases remained unmatched. Complete variable domain (other parts from reference TRBV11-3 and TRBJ2-7): EAGVVQSPRYKIIEKKQPVAFWCNPISGHNTLYWYLQNLGQGPELLIRYENEEAVDDSQLPKDRFSAERLKGVDSTLKIQPAELGDSAVYLCASSLGAGADYEQYFGPGTRLTVT.

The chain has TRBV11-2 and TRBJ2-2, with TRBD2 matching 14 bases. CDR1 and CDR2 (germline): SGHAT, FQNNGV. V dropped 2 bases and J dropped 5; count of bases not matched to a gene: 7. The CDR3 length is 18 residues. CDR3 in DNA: TGTGCCAGCAGCTTATTGAGACTAGCGGGAGGGCCTACCGGGGAGCTGTTTTTT. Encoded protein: CASSLLRLAGGPTGELFF.

The CDR3 region has the DNA TGCGCCAGCAGCCCCCCCCGACGCGGGGAGACCCAGTACTTC. Protein product: CASSPPRRGETQYF. The J gene is TRBJ2-5, the V gene TRBV4-1; D may be TRBD2 (5 bases). V lost 4 bases and J 5 bases, leaving 14 bases between the germline ends. The germline gives CDR1 MGHRA, CDR2 YSYEKL. The CDR3 totals 14 residues.

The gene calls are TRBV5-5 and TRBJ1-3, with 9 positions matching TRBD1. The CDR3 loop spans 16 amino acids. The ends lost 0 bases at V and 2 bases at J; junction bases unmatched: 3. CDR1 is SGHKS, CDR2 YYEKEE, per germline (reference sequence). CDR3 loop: CASSLAWTGAGNTIYF. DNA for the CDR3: TGTGCCAGCAGCTTGGCCTGGACAGGGGCTGGAAACACCATATATTTT.

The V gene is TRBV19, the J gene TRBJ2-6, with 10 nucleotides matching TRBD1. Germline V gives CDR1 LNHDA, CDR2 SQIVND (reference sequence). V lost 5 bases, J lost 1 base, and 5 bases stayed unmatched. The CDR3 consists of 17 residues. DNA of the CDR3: TGTGCCAGTAGTTCCGAGGGACAGGGGTCTGGGGCCAACGTCCTGACTTTC. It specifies CASSSEGQGSGANVLTF. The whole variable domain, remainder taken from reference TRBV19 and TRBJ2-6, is DGGITQSPKYLFRKEGQNVTLSCEQNLNHDAMYWYRQDPGQGLRLIYYSQIVNDFQKGDIAEGYSVSREKKESFPLTVTSAQKNPTAFYLCASSSEGQGSGANVLTFGAGSRLTVL.

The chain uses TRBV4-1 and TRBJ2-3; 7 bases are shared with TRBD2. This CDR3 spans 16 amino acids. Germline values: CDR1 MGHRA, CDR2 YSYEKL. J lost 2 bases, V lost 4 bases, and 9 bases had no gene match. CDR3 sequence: CASSPTAAGNTDTQYF. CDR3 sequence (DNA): TGCGCCAGCAGCCCCACCGCAGCGGGGAACACAGATACGCAGTATTTT.

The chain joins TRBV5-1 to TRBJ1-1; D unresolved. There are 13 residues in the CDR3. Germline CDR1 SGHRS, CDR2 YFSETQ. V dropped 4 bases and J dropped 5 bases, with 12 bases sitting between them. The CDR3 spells CASSQLTGTEAFF. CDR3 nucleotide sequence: TGCGCCAGCAGCCAATTAACGGGAACTGAAGCTTTCTTT.

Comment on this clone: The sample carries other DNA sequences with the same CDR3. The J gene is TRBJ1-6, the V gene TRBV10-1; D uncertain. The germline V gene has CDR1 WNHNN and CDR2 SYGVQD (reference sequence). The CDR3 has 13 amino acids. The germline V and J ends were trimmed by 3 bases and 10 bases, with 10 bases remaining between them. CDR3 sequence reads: CASSDGTRSPLHF. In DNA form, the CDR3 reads TGCGCCAGCAGTGACGGTACTCGCTCACCCCTCCACTTT.

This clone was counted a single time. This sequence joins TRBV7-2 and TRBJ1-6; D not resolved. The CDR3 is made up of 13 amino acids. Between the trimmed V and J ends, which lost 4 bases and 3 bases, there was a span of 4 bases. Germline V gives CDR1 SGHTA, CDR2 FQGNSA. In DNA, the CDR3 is TGTGCCAGCAGCTCCATCTATAATTCACCCCTCCACTTT. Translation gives CASSSIYNSPLHF.

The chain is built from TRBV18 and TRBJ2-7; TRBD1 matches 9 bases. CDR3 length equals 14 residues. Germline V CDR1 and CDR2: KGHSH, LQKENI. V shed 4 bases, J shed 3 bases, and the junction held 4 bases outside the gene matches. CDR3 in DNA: TGTGCCAGCTCACTCGACAGGGGGGGCTACGAGCAGTACTTC. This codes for CASSLDRGGYEQYF.